Shown below are 18 T cell receptor beta chains from a single sample sequenced in a study of cytomegalovirus exposure and HLA in healthy donors. The protocol was immunoSEQ multiplex PCR, while the TCRdb copy is restricted to in-frame clones and leaves out a portion. Counted here are 160,000 or so clones, around four fifths occurring once; the ten biggest clones make up approximately 2.3%. Material: PBMCs. The receptors originated from a man in his thirties or forties in good health and CMV-seropositive.

The CDR3 nucleotides are TGTGCCAGCAGCTTCCGGGACAGTTTGACTTTACCTTACACCTTC. It yields the protein CASSFRDSLTLPYTF. The chain recombines TRBV5-6 with TRBJ1-2; the match to TRBD1 covers 7 bases. CDR3 length: 15 residues. Germline assignment: CDR1 SGHDT and CDR2 YYEEEE. With 2 bases clipped from V and 11 bases from J, the junction kept 15 bases outside the gene matches.

This chain joins TRBV5-1 and TRBJ2-7; the match to TRBD1 covers 7 bases. This CDR3 has 14 residues. In germline, CDR1 is SGHRS, CDR2 YFSETQ. V lost 3 bases and J lost 0; bases outside the gene matches: 3. The chain's CDR3 is CASSSGTASYEQYF. As DNA, the CDR3 is TGCGCCAGCAGCTCCGGGACAGCCTCCTACGAGCAGTACTTC.

The chain is built from TRBV2 and TRBJ1-3, with D unclear. The germline V gene has CDR1 SNHLY and CDR2 FYNNEI. Trimming removed 5 bases from V and 9 bases from J, with 20 bases in between. This CDR3 is 15 amino acids long. CDR3: CASSFWAASDGTIYF. CDR3 nucleotides: TGTGCCAGCAGTTTTTGGGCAGCAAGTGACGGCACCATATATTTT.

The chain combines TRBV7-6 with TRBJ2-2; D is unclear. The V gene lost 4 bases and the J gene lost 2 bases, with 2 bases spanning the gap. Germline loops: CDR1 SGHVS, CDR2 FNYEAQ. CDR3 length equals 12 residues. DNA of the CDR3: TGTGCCAGCAGCTCTAACACCGGGGAGCTGTTTTTT. Translating it yields CASSSNTGELFF.

This chain joins TRBV5-8 and TRBJ1-2; 7 nucleotides agree with TRBD1. Germline values: CDR1 SGHTS, CDR2 YDEGEE. V was clipped by 4 bases and J by 4 bases; unmatched bases: 4. CDR3 length: 13 amino acids. CDR3 sequence reads: CASSIRGSYGYTF. The CDR3 DNA is TGTGCCAGCAGCATCAGGGGGTCCTATGGCTACACCTTC.

This sequence joins TRBV7-3 and TRBJ2-2; D might be TRBD2 (5 bases). CDR1 is SGHTA and CDR2 is FQGTGA in the germline V gene. This CDR3 region has 13 residues. V was cut by 5 bases and J by 5 bases, with 9 bases left in between. The CDR3 coding sequence is TGTGCCAGCAGCGCCACGGGAACCGGGGAGCTGTTTTTT. This sequence encodes CASSATGTGELFF. The full variable domain, rest sourced from reference TRBV7-3 and TRBJ2-2, is GAGVSQTPSNKVTEKGKYVELRCDPISGHTALYWYRQSLGQGPEFLIYFQGTGAADDSGLPNDRFFAVRPEGSVSTLKIQRTERGDSAVYLCASSATGTGELFFGEGSRLTVL.

This chain connects TRBV7-2 to TRBJ1-1, with 8 bases matching TRBD1. The CDR3 spans 14 residues. Germline assignment: CDR1 SGHTA and CDR2 FQGNSA. V trimming: 1 base; J trimming: 3 bases; junction bases outside the gene matches: 1. The CDR3: CASSLDRGDTEAFF. In nucleotides, the CDR3 is TGTGCCAGCAGCTTAGACAGGGGGGACACTGAAGCTTTCTTT.

This rearrangement joins TRBV7-2 to TRBJ1-2; 8 nucleotides align to TRBD1. Germline V gene data show CDR1 as SGHTA and CDR2 as FQGNSA. The CDR3 runs to 15 residues. Losses at the gene ends were 1 base for V and 7 bases for J; bases not matched to a gene: 8. The CDR3 sequence is CASSLVGQGAGGYTF. The CDR3, as DNA: TGTGCCAGCAGCTTAGTTGGGCAGGGGGCTGGTGGCTACACCTTC.

The rearrangement joins TRBV6-5 to TRBJ2-3; 8 positions agree with TRBD2. V shed 4 bases, J shed 2 bases, and the junction held 5 bases outside the gene matches. The germline V gene has CDR1 MNHEY and CDR2 SVGAGI. The CDR3 has 15 amino acids. This CDR3 is CASSFSGGDTDTQYF. The CDR3 DNA sequence: TGTGCCAGCAGTTTCAGCGGGGGCGACACAGATACGCAGTATTTT.

The chain couples TRBV6-6 to TRBJ1-1, with no clear D. CDR3 size: 12 residues. V lost 4 bases and J lost 4, with 7 bases in between. The germline V gene encodes CDR1 MNHNY and CDR2 SVGAGI (reference sequence). The CDR3 nucleotides read TGTGCCAGCAGTTCCCAGGCCACTGAAGCTTTCTTT. This codes for CASSSQATEAFF.

The V call is TRBV10-1, the J call TRBJ2-1; 13 nucleotides match TRBD2. CDR1 WNHNN and CDR2 SYGVQD come from the germline V gene (reference sequence). CDR3 length: 15 residues. J was trimmed by 7 bases and V by 4 bases; bases with no gene match: 4. The CDR3 region is CASSVGLAGRNEQFF. The CDR3 DNA reads TGCGCCAGCAGTGTGGGACTAGCGGGGAGGAATGAGCAGTTCTTC.

This clone was detected only a few times. This chain joins TRBV2 and TRBJ2-1, with TRBD2 identical over 8 bases. Germline V gene data show CDR1 as SNHLY and CDR2 as FYNNEI. With V trimmed by 6 bases and J by 12 bases, 7 bases remained unmatched. This CDR3 has 12 residues. The CDR3 loop reads CASRPRAGAQFF. The CDR3 nucleotides are TGTGCCAGCAGACCCAGAGCGGGGGCGCAGTTCTTC.

V and J are TRBV6-6 and TRBJ1-2; the D gene is possibly TRBD1 (6 bases). Trimming shortened V by 2 bases and J by 2 bases, and 9 bases separated the two germline ends. This CDR3 is built from 14 residues. CDR1 is MNHNY and CDR2 is SVGAGI in the germline V gene (reference sequence). The CDR3 sequence is CASSYAGTNYGYTF. DNA of the CDR3: TGTGCCAGCAGTTACGCCGGGACAAACTATGGCTACACCTTC.

This sequence joins TRBV9 and TRBJ1-2, with 8 bases that match TRBD1. Germline V gene lookup returns CDR1 SGDLS and CDR2 YYNGEE. The V segment lost 2 bases and the J segment 5 bases; nucleotides outside the gene matches: 8. The CDR3 runs to 15 residues. CDR3 in DNA: TGTGCCAGCAGCGTCTGGACAGGGCAGGGATATGGCTACACCTTC. Translation gives CASSVWTGQGYGYTF.

The chain uses TRBV29-1 and TRBJ2-5; D is unclear. The CDR3 is 13 amino acids. The V and J ends lost 0 bases and 4 bases respectively, with 9 bases between them. Per the germline V gene, CDR1 is SQVTM and CDR2 is ANQGSEA. CDR3 DNA: TGCAGCGTTGAAGAAGATCTCGGAGAGACCCAGTACTTC. Translation: CSVEEDLGETQYF.

The V gene is TRBV11-2, the J gene TRBJ2-5; D might be TRBD1 (6 bases). This CDR3 contains 15 residues. Germline CDR1 SGHAT, CDR2 FQNNGV. Trimming shortened V by 5 bases and J by 5 bases, and 18 bases separated the two germline ends. The chain's CDR3 is CASSALQGIEETQYF. As DNA, the CDR3 is TGTGCCAGCAGCGCACTACAGGGAATTGAGGAGACCCAGTACTTC.

CDR3 bases: TGCGCCAGCAGCCCCGCCCCTCGACTAGCGGCCCTCACAGATACGCAGTATTTT. The encoded protein is CASSPAPRLAALTDTQYF. The chain carries TRBV4-1 and TRBJ2-3; 9 bases align to TRBD2. Unmatched junction bases numbered 13, after V lost 4 bases and J lost 2 bases. Germline V CDR1 and CDR2: MGHRA, YSYEKL. The CDR3 runs 18 residues.

The chain recombines TRBV6-1 with TRBJ2-3, with D tentatively TRBD1 (6 bases). With 3 bases removed from V and 6 bases from J, the gap between germline ends came to 19 bases. The CDR3 spans 16 residues. CDR1 and CDR2 (germline): MNHNS, SASEGT. This chain's CDR3 is CASSEGTEGVGDTQYF. CDR3 nucleotides: TGTGCCAGCAGTGAGGGTACAGAGGGGGTGGGCGATACGCAGTATTTT.